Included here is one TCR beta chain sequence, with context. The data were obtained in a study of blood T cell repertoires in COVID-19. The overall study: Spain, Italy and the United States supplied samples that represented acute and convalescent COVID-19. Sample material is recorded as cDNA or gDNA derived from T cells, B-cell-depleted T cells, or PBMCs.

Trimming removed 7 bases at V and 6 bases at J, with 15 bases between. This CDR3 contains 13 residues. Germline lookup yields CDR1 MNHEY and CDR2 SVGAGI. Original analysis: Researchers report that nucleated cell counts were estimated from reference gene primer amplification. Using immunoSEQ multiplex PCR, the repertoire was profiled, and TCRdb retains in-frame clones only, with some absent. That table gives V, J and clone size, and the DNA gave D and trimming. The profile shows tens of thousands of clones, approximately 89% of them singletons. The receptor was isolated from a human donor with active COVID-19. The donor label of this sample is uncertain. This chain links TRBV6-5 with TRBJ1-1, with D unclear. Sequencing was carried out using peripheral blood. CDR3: CASNLGIGAEAFF. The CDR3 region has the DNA TGTGCCAGCAACCTAGGAATAGGCGCTGAAGCTTTCTTT.